These 22 T cell receptor beta chains share one sample of origin, sequenced in a study of blood T cell repertoires in COVID-19. Clones were sequenced by immunoSEQ multiplex PCR, and TCRdb holds only the in-frame ones, with some missing. The table records about 260,000 clones, roughly 86% of them present only once. The sequenced sample consisted of PBMCs or T cells enriched from blood (not recorded which). These receptors originate from a woman aged 50 to 60 who had recovered from COVID-19.

In this sample, this clone turned up once. V is TRBV28 and J is TRBJ1-2; D is uncertain. This CDR3 spans 12 amino acids. CDR1 is MDHEN and CDR2 is SYDVKM in the germline V gene. The V end lost 3 bases, the J end lost 6 bases, and 8 bases lay between the germline ends. CDR3 bases: TGTGCCAGCAGTTTGGGCTCTCATGGCTACACCTTC. It is translated as CASSLGSHGYTF.

This CDR3 reads CASSQDVAGPGELFF. The CDR3 coding sequence is TGCGCCAGCAGCCAAGATGTCGCGGGACCCGGGGAGCTGTTTTTT. The genes are TRBV4-1 and TRBJ2-2, with a tentative D call TRBD2 (6 bases). Trimming pared 0 bases from V and 6 bases from J, leaving 11 bases between. The CDR3 is 15 amino acids. Germline lookup yields CDR1 MGHRA and CDR2 YSYEKL.

The rearrangement uses TRBV6-5 and TRBJ1-2, with no clear D. CDR1 and CDR2 from the germline V gene are MNHEY and SVGAGI. The CDR3 runs to 12 residues. Trimming took 6 bases from V and 2 from J, leaving 7 bases between them. CDR3 amino acids: CASSRGNYGYTF. CDR3 coding DNA: TGTGCCAGCAGCCGCGGGAACTATGGCTACACCTTC.

CDR3 coding DNA: TGCGCCAGCACCCCGGTGGCTAGCGATTCGTTGGGCAATGAGCAGTTCTTC. Encoded protein: CASTPVASDSLGNEQFF. The chain has TRBV10-1 and TRBJ2-1; TRBD2 might be the D (6 bases). This CDR3 comprises 17 residues. Trimming removed 7 bases at V and 6 bases at J, with 25 bases between. Germline CDR1 WNHNN, CDR2 SYGVQD (reference sequence).

This sequence joins TRBV11-3 and TRBJ1-1; D is possibly TRBD1 (5 bases). The CDR3 is 13 amino acids. CDR1 is SGHNT and CDR2 is YENEEA in the germline V gene. Trimming left V 3 bases short and J 1 base short, with 6 bases between. This CDR3 reads CASSLTANTEAFF. DNA of the CDR3: TGTGCCAGCAGCTTGACAGCGAACACTGAAGCTTTCTTT.

The chain links TRBV6-5 to TRBJ2-7, with 8 nucleotides matching TRBD1. This CDR3 is built from 15 residues. Losses at the gene ends were 5 bases for V and 2 bases for J; bases not matched to a gene: 8. CDR1 MNHEY and CDR2 SVGAGI come from the germline V gene. CDR3 nucleotide sequence: TGTGCCAGCAGTAACGACAGGGGACCCACCTACGAGCAGTACTTC. Protein: CASSNDRGPTYEQYF.

The J gene is TRBJ2-1, the V gene TRBV4-2; TRBD1 agrees at 7 bases. CDR3 length equals 15 residues. Germline loops: CDR1 LGHNA, CDR2 YNFKEQ. Trimming at V came to 0 bases and at J to 8 bases, leaving 7 bases not matched to a gene. CDR3 in DNA: TGTGCCAGCAGCCAAGAGGGGGTAGGGGGCCATGAGCAGTTCTTC. Translated, it gives CASSQEGVGGHEQFF.

The J gene is TRBJ2-5, the V gene TRBV5-6; 9 positions agree with TRBD2. Germline V CDR1 and CDR2: SGHDT, YYEEEE. The CDR3 extends over 15 amino acids. Trimming cost V 4 bases and J 5 bases; bases outside gene matches: 9. The CDR3 DNA reads as TGTGCCAGCAGCGTTCCTAGCGGGGAGGGTGAGACCCAGTACTTC. It encodes CASSVPSGEGETQYF.

The J gene is TRBJ1-4, the V gene TRBV7-2; D is undetermined. The V gene lost 2 bases and the J gene lost 3 bases, with 7 bases spanning the gap. The CDR3 has 14 amino acids. The germline V gene encodes CDR1 SGHTA and CDR2 FQGNSA. The CDR3 here is CASSLTRSNEKLFF. CDR3 bases: TGTGCCAGCAGCTTAACCAGGTCTAATGAAAAACTGTTTTTT.

Comments on this clone: Other DNA sequences in the sample encode the same CDR3. This chain connects TRBV27 to TRBJ2-7; the D is unclear. Trimming pared 0 bases from V and 4 bases from J, leaving 4 bases between. From germline, CDR1 is MNHEY and CDR2 SMNVEV (reference sequence). The CDR3 runs to 12 residues. CDR3: CASSLSGYEQYF. The DNA of the CDR3 is TGTGCCAGCAGTTTATCCGGGTACGAGCAGTACTTC.

V is TRBV28 and J is TRBJ2-7; possible D gene TRBD2, 6 bases. Germline V CDR1 and CDR2: MDHEN, SYDVKM. The germline V and J ends were trimmed by 5 bases and 0 bases, with 17 bases remaining between them. This CDR3 contains 16 residues. The CDR3 DNA reads TGTGCCAGCAGTCCCTTCCGGGCGGGGAGCTCCTACGAGCAGTACTTC. Amino acid sequence: CASSPFRAGSSYEQYF.

Comment on this clone: Mismatch with germline at one junction end may stem from a read error. This rearrangement joins TRBV9 to TRBJ2-5; the D is unclear. Germline V CDR1 and CDR2: SGDLS, YYNGEE. The CDR3 sequence is 14 residues long. The chain's CDR3 is CASSPRRFQGTQYF. As DNA, the CDR3 is TGTGCCAGCAGCCCCAGGCGATTTCAAGGGACCCAGTACTTC.

The CDR3 nucleotides read TGTGCCAGCAGCGTAGGGGGCGGTTCTAGCTCCTACAATGAGCAGTTCTTC. Residues: CASSVGGGSSSYNEQFF. The chain carries TRBV9 and TRBJ2-1; perhaps TRBD1 as D (5 bases). The CDR3 sequence is 17 residues long. Germline lookup yields CDR1 SGDLS and CDR2 YYNGEE. Trimming removed 0 bases from V and 0 bases from J, with 13 bases in between.

The V and J genes are TRBV5-3 and TRBJ2-7; weak D call: TRBD1 (6 bases). TRBV5-3 counts as an open reading frame of uncertain function. V lost 2 bases and J lost 1, with 10 bases in between. The CDR3 length is 14 residues. Here the CDR3 reads CARSLQGRSYEQYF. CDR3 nucleotides: TGTGCCAGAAGCTTACAGGGAAGGTCCTACGAGCAGTACTTC.

The sample holds a few counts of this clone. This sequence joins TRBV2 and TRBJ1-2; weak D call: TRBD1 (5 bases). The CDR3 runs to 13 residues. Germline lookup yields CDR1 SNHLY and CDR2 FYNNEI. V was trimmed by 7 bases and J by 6 bases, leaving 15 bases between them. CDR3 in DNA: TGTGCCAGCAAGGCCCAGGGTAGGGATGGCTACACCTTC. Amino acid sequence: CASKAQGRDGYTF.

This clone was counted a single time. CDR3 sequence: CATSRSYRDREAEAFF. The CDR3 region has the DNA TGTGCCACCAGCAGATCCTATCGGGACAGGGAAGCTGAAGCTTTCTTT. The chain couples TRBV15 to TRBJ1-1; 9 bases fit TRBD1. Trimming removed 2 bases from V and 6 bases from J; junction bases left unmatched: 10. Per germline, CDR1 LNHNV and CDR2 YYDKDF (reference sequence). The CDR3 loop spans 16 amino acids.

This sequence joins TRBV4-3 and TRBJ1-2; 8 bases line up with TRBD1. The V gene's germline CDR1 is LGHNA and CDR2 YSLEER. There are 20 residues in the CDR3. Trimming took 0 bases from V and 7 from J; bases not matched to a gene: 22. This CDR3 reads CASSQDGDSKTGALRGGYTF. CDR3 nucleotides: TGCGCCAGCAGCCAAGATGGGGATAGTAAGACAGGGGCGCTAAGGGGTGGCTACACCTTC.

This clone came up a few times. This chain connects TRBV2 to TRBJ1-1; D gene uncertain. Trimming pared 2 bases from V and 1 base from J, leaving 11 bases between. CDR3 length: 15 amino acids. CDR1 is SNHLY and CDR2 is FYNNEI in the germline V gene. CDR3 amino acids: CASSELEQSNTEAFF. The CDR3 DNA reads as TGTGCCAGCAGTGAATTGGAACAGTCGAACACTGAAGCTTTCTTT.

The V call is TRBV5-4, the J call TRBJ2-7; 10 bases are a match to TRBD2. V trimming: 0 bases; J trimming: 4 bases; junction bases outside the gene matches: 16. CDR1 SGHNT and CDR2 YYREEE come from the germline V gene (reference sequence). The CDR3 has 19 amino acids. CDR3 in DNA: TGTGCCAGCAGCTTGGTAGGGACCGCGGGGCTAGCGGGGGTGTACGAGCAGTACTTC. The encoded protein is CASSLVGTAGLAGVYEQYF.

The chain employs TRBV7-6 and TRBJ2-2; TRBD2 aligns across 10 bases. This CDR3 contains 17 residues. The V segment lost 1 base and the J segment 6 bases; nucleotides outside the gene matches: 8. CDR1 SGHVS and CDR2 FNYEAQ come from the germline V gene. CDR3: CASSLGASGSSSGELFF. DNA for the CDR3: TGTGCCAGCAGCTTAGGAGCTAGCGGGAGCAGTTCCGGGGAGCTGTTTTTT.

V is TRBV2 and J is TRBJ1-2; 7 nucleotides align to TRBD1. Trimming removed 1 base from V and 8 bases from J; junction bases left unmatched: 7. The CDR3 length is 14 residues. Germline CDR1 is SNHLY and CDR2 is FYNNEI. CDR3: CASSEEGAGNGYTF. The DNA for the CDR3 is TGTGCCAGCAGTGAAGAGGGGGCCGGGAACGGCTACACCTTC.

This sequence joins TRBV21-1 and TRBJ1-2. TRBV21-1 is flagged as a pseudogene. This CDR3 is 11 amino acids long. The CDR3 sequence is CASSWGEGYTF. CDR3 DNA: TGTGCCAGCAGTTGGGGAGAAGGCTACACCTTC.